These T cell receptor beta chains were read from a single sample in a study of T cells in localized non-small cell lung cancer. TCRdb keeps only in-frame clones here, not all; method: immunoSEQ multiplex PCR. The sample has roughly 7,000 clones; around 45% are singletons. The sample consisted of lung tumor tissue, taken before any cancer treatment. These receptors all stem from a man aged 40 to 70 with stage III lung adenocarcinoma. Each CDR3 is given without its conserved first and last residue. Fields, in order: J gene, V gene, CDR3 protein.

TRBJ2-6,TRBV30,AWKRDSGANVLT
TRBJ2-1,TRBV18,ASSPSLAGGKGEQF
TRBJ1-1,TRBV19,ASSIDRIGKAF
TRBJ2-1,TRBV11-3,ASSSLRDRVNEQF
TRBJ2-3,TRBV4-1,TSSQGNHQRGGTDTQY
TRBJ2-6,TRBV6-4,ASSQEGAAGANVLT
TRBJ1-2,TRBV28,ASIKDRNYGYT
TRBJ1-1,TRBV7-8,ASSQTTNTEAF
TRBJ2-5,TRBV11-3,ASSQGTRGKTQY
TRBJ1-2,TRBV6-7,ASSYNYGYT
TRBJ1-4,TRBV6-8,ASSGAGSGEKLF
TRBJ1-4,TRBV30,AWSVLREKLF
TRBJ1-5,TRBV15,ATSRDLTGSNQPQH
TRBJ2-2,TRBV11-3,ASSPQGAGAGGELF